These 23 T cell receptor beta chains came from one sample sequenced in a study of cytomegalovirus exposure and HLA in healthy donors. The PCR contained 60 Vbeta and 13 Jbeta primers. Using immunoSEQ multiplex PCR, the repertoire was profiled, and TCRdb retains in-frame clones only, with some absent. The sample data list 150,000 to 200,000 clones. The sequenced sample was PBMCs. Source of these receptors: a woman aged 55-70 years in good health and CMV-seronegative.

J is TRBJ1-1 and V is TRBV27, with 8 bases lining up with TRBD1. Trimming took 2 bases from V and 5 from J; bases not matched to a gene: 4. Looked up from germline, CDR1 is MNHEY and CDR2 is SMNVEV (reference sequence). The CDR3 has 14 amino acids. CDR3 nucleotide sequence: TGTGCCAGCAGTTTAAACAGGGGGGATACTGAAGCTTTCTTT. Encoded protein: CASSLNRGDTEAFF.

The V gene is TRBV7-9, the J gene TRBJ1-1, with 7 bases identical to TRBD1. The CDR3 consists of 14 residues. Germline V CDR1 and CDR2: SEHNR, FQNEAQ (reference sequence). Germline trimming cut 6 bases from V and 0 bases from J; bases unmatched to any gene: 4. The chain's CDR3 is CASSSGQLNTEAFF. The CDR3 DNA is TGTGCCAGCAGTTCGGGACAGCTGAACACTGAAGCTTTCTTT. Filled out from reference TRBV7-9 and TRBJ1-1, the complete variable domain reads DTGVSQNPRHKITKRGQNVTFRCDPISEHNRLYWYRQTLGQGPEFLTYFQNEAQLEKSRLLSDRFSAERPKGSFSTLEIQRTEQGDSAMYLCASSSGQLNTEAFFGQGTRLTVV.

The J gene is TRBJ1-1, the V gene TRBV7-3, with D unclear. This CDR3 region has 13 residues. Germline assignment: CDR1 SGHTA and CDR2 FQGTGA. Trimming pared 1 base from V and 0 bases from J, leaving 3 bases between. CDR3 nucleotides: TGTGCCAGCAGCTTAAGTATGAACACTGAAGCTTTCTTT. This gives the protein CASSLSMNTEAFF.

V gene TRBV6-1 combines with J gene TRBJ1-2; 8 bases are shared with TRBD1. Germline values: CDR1 MNHNS, CDR2 SASEGT. The ends lost 1 base at V and 8 bases at J; junction bases unmatched: 3. The length of the CDR3 is 13 residues. In DNA, the CDR3 is TGTGCCAGCAGTGAAGGGACAGGGTTGGGCTACACCTTC. Its translation: CASSEGTGLGYTF.

The chain couples TRBV4-1 to TRBJ1-2; perhaps TRBD1 as D (5 bases). Germline lookup yields CDR1 MGHRA and CDR2 YSYEKL. Trimming took 0 bases from V and 8 from J, leaving 22 bases between them. This CDR3 has 17 residues. CDR3 in DNA: TGCGCCAGCAGCCAAGATCAGGGTCAAAGACCGATTAGGGGCTACACCTTC. Translation gives CASSQDQGQRPIRGYTF.

This rearrangement joins TRBV5-4 to TRBJ2-3; D unresolved. The CDR3 totals 14 residues. CDR1 and CDR2 from the germline V gene are SGHNT and YYREEE (reference sequence). V shed 0 bases and J shed 6 bases, with 11 bases lying between them. CDR3 in DNA: TGTGCCAGCAGCTTGGTACAGCCATCCGATACGCAGTATTTT. Translated: CASSLVQPSDTQYF.

The chain uses TRBV5-1 and TRBJ1-1; D remains ambiguous. Germline V lookup: CDR1 SGHRS, CDR2 YFSETQ. Trimming shortened V by 1 base and J by 5 bases, and 12 bases separated the two germline ends. This CDR3 comprises 14 residues. Here the CDR3 DNA reads TGCGCCAGCAGCTTGTACGGGGTCGGGACTGAAGCTTTCTTT. As protein: CASSLYGVGTEAFF.

As concerns this clone: The identical CDR3 is also encoded by other nucleotide sequences in the sample. The CDR3 DNA is TGCAGTGCTAGCCCCGGGAATGAGCAGTTCTTC. Protein sequence: CSASPGNEQFF. The chain couples TRBV20-1 to TRBJ2-1, with D unclear. The CDR3 extends over 11 amino acids. CDR1 is DFQATT and CDR2 is SNEGSKA in the germline V gene (reference sequence). Trimming cost V 3 bases and J 7 bases, with 7 bases left between them.

The V gene is TRBV11-2, the J gene TRBJ1-5, with D possibly TRBD1 on 5 matching bases. The CDR3 contains 14 residues. Trimming pared 2 bases from V and 5 bases from J, leaving 10 bases between. Germline V gene data show CDR1 as SGHAT and CDR2 as FQNNGV. The CDR3 DNA reads TGTGCCAGCAGCTTACAGGGTATCGATCAGCCCCAGCATTTT. Amino acid sequence: CASSLQGIDQPQHF.

The rearrangement uses TRBV5-6 and TRBJ2-1; the D gene is possibly TRBD2 (6 bases). The CDR3 totals 15 residues. Germline values: CDR1 SGHDT, CDR2 YYEEEE. The ends were cut back, 4 bases at V and 0 bases at J, with 11 bases in the middle. CDR3 protein: CASSPTRNSYNEQFF. The DNA of the CDR3 is TGTGCCAGCAGCCCGACTAGAAACTCCTACAATGAGCAGTTCTTC.

The chain combines TRBV4-3 with TRBJ2-7, with 10 nucleotides matching TRBD2. The CDR3 covers 16 residues. Looked up from germline, CDR1 is LGHNA and CDR2 is YSLEER. Germline trimming cut 1 base from V and 2 bases from J; bases unmatched to any gene: 5. The CDR3, as DNA: TGCGCCAGCAGCCAAGGAATAGCGGGGGGCCCCTACGAGCAGTACTTC. This codes for CASSQGIAGGPYEQYF.

The V call is TRBV10-3, the J call TRBJ1-6, with a possible D match to TRBD1 (6 bases). Germline V gene lookup returns CDR1 ENHRY and CDR2 SYGVKD. The CDR3 length is 14 residues. Trimming took off 6 bases at V and 7 bases at J, with 13 bases between the two ends. CDR3 amino acids: CAISDDRTNSPLHF. In DNA form, the CDR3 reads TGTGCCATCAGCGATGACAGGACCAATTCACCCCTCCACTTT.

The chain has TRBV7-2 and TRBJ2-3; D perhaps matches TRBD2 (7 bases). V dropped 2 bases and J dropped 6 bases, with 15 bases sitting between them. The CDR3 sequence is 15 residues long. Germline V gives CDR1 SGHTA, CDR2 FQGNSA. CDR3 bases: TGTGCCAGCAGCTTATGGGGGGGCTCTATGGATACGCAGTATTTT. Its protein product is CASSLWGGSMDTQYF. Full variable domain (rest looked up from reference TRBV7-2 and TRBJ2-3): GAGVSQSPSNKVTEKGKDVELRCDPISGHTALYWYRQSLGQGLEFLIYFQGNSAPDKSGLPSDRFSAERTGGSVSTLTIQRTQQEDSAVYLCASSLWGGSMDTQYFGPGTRLTVL.

The rearrangement links TRBV7-9 to TRBJ2-7; maybe TRBD2 (6 bases). This CDR3 region has 12 residues. Between the trimmed V and J ends, which lost 3 bases and 5 bases, there was a span of 8 bases. Germline V gene data show CDR1 as SEHNR and CDR2 as FQNEAQ (reference sequence). CDR3 loop: CASSFSGDEQYF. The CDR3 bases are TGTGCCAGCAGCTTCTCGGGGGACGAGCAGTACTTC.

This chain connects TRBV15 to TRBJ1-2, with unresolved D. V was shortened by 1 base and J by 8 bases, with 14 bases between the two germline ends. This CDR3 has 14 amino acids. Germline V gene data show CDR1 as LNHNV and CDR2 as YYDKDF (reference sequence). CDR3 loop: CATSRVSSPSGYTF. DNA of the CDR3: TGTGCCACCAGCAGAGTTAGCAGCCCCTCAGGCTACACCTTC.

The chain is built from TRBV27 and TRBJ2-1; a weak D match, TRBD1 (6 bases). The V gene's germline CDR1 is MNHEY and CDR2 SMNVEV (reference sequence). V lost 5 bases and J 13 bases, leaving 24 bases between the germline ends. The CDR3 sequence is 15 residues long. In DNA, the CDR3 is TGTGCCAGCAGTACCGGGACCACCAGGGGAAGGGTACAGTTCTTC. It translates to CASSTGTTRGRVQFF.

The chain carries TRBV6-4 and TRBJ2-1; D is ambiguous. Germline CDR1 MRHNA, CDR2 SNTAGT. V was cut by 0 bases and J by 0 bases, with 6 bases left in between. The CDR3 spans 15 residues. The DNA of the CDR3 is TGTGCCAGCAGTGACTCCCCTAGCTCCTACAATGAGCAGTTCTTC. Amino acids: CASSDSPSSYNEQFF.

V is TRBV19 and J is TRBJ2-4; D is undetermined. The length of the CDR3 is 13 residues. Trimming left V 6 bases short and J 0 bases short, with 6 bases between. CDR1 and CDR2 (germline): LNHDA, SQIVND (reference sequence). CDR3 sequence reads: CASSPLAKNIQYF. CDR3 nucleotides: TGTGCCAGTAGCCCGTTAGCCAAAAACATTCAGTACTTC.

The CDR3 DNA reads as TGTGCCAGCAGCCGGGACCAAGAGACCCAGTACTTC. Amino acids: CASSRDQETQYF. The chain is built from TRBV11-2 and TRBJ2-5; D uncertain. The germline gives CDR1 SGHAT, CDR2 FQNNGV. Trimming removed 5 bases at V and 0 bases at J, with 4 bases between. The CDR3 is made up of 12 amino acids.

Worth noting for this clone: Other DNA sequences within the sample encode an identical CDR3. This chain uses TRBV18 with TRBJ2-1, with 8 bases lining up with TRBD1. The CDR3 is 14 residues long. Trimming at V came to 2 bases and at J to 5 bases, leaving 2 bases not matched to a gene. Per germline, CDR1 KGHSH and CDR2 LQKENI. The CDR3 region has the DNA TGTGCCAGCTCACCAGGGACAGGAGACAATGAGCAGTTCTTC. Encoded protein: CASSPGTGDNEQFF.

This chain joins TRBV5-4 and TRBJ1-2, with 7 bases matching TRBD1. This CDR3 contains 13 residues. CDR1 SGHNT and CDR2 YYREEE come from the germline V gene (reference sequence). After removal of 3 bases from V and 7 bases from J, the junction contained 6 bases not matched to a gene. The CDR3, as DNA: TGTGCCAGCAGCTGGGACAGTGAGGGTGGCTACACCTTC. This encodes CASSWDSEGGYTF.

V is TRBV5-1 and J is TRBJ2-2; tentative D call: TRBD2 (5 bases). This CDR3 comprises 15 residues. Germline V gives CDR1 SGHRS, CDR2 YFSETQ. Trimming cost V 4 bases and J 7 bases, with 17 bases left between them. CDR3 nucleotides: TGCGCCAGCAGCGCACGGGTGACCGAGGGCGGGGAGCTGTTTTTT. Its translation is CASSARVTEGGELFF.

In nucleotides, the CDR3 is TGCGCCAGCAGCCAAGAAGGAGCGGGGGCCGACGTAGCCAAAAACATTCAGTACTTC. Encoded protein: CASSQEGAGADVAKNIQYF. V and J are TRBV4-3 and TRBJ2-4, with TRBD2 matching 8 bases. The CDR3 contains 19 residues. The germline CDR1 and CDR2 sequences are LGHNA and YSLEER. Losses at the gene ends were 0 bases for V and 0 bases for J; bases not matched to a gene: 10.